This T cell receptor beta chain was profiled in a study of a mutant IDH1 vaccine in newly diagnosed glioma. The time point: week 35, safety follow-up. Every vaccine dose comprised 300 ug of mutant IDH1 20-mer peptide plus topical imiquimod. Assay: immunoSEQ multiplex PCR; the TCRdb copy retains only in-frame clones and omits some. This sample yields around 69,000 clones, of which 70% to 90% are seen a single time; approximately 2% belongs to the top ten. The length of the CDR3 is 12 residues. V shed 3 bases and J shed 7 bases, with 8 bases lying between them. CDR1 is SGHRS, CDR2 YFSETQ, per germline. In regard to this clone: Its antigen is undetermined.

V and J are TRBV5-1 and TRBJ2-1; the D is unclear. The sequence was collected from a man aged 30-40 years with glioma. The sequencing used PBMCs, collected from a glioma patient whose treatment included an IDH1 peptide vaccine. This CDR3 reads CASSSTVNEQFF. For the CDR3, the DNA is TGCGCCAGCAGCTCGACGGTTAATGAGCAGTTCTTC. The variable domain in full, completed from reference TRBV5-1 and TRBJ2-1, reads KAGVTQTPRYLIKTRGQQVTLSCSPISGHRSVSWYQQTPGQGLQFLFEYFSETQRNKGNFPGRFSGRQFSNSRSEMNVSTLELGDSALYLCASSSTVNEQFFGPGTRLTVL.